The 2 T cell receptor beta chains listed next were all sequenced from one sample in a study of blood T cell repertoires in COVID-19. The data were produced by immunoSEQ multiplex PCR, yet TCRdb's version contains in-frame clones alone and is incomplete. The data contain 120,000 or so clones, around 83% of them singletons. The sequencing input was peripheral blood. The receptors stem from a man older than 75 with active or convalescent COVID-19.

V gene TRBV27 combines with J gene TRBJ1-1; D is unresolved. V was clipped by 4 bases and J by 5 bases, with 14 bases between them. CDR1 and CDR2 from the germline V gene are MNHEY and SMNVEV (reference sequence). The CDR3 is 14 amino acids. The CDR3 DNA is TGTGCCAGCAGTTCCCGGGTCGAGGGTACTGAAGCTTTCTTT. Translating it yields CASSSRVEGTEAFF.

The chain uses TRBV18 and TRBJ1-5; TRBD1 agrees at 7 bases. The CDR3 covers 15 residues. The germline V gene has CDR1 KGHSH and CDR2 LQKENI. The V segment lost 5 bases and the J segment 1 base; nucleotides outside the gene matches: 5. The CDR3 sequence is CASSEGQISNQPQHF. The CDR3 DNA is TGTGCCAGCTCAGAGGGACAGATAAGCAATCAGCCCCAGCATTTT.